What follows is one T cell receptor beta chain and its context. The source of the sample is a study of blood T cell repertoires in COVID-19. Study at large: There were acute and convalescent COVID-19 samples, and they came from the United States, Italy and Spain.

The protocol was immunoSEQ multiplex PCR, while the TCRdb copy is restricted to in-frame clones and leaves out a portion. The sample includes just over 150,000 clones, around 93% of them seen just once. Germline V gene sequence: CDR1 SGHTA, CDR2 FQGNSA. This CDR3 region has 15 residues. Germline trimming cut 3 bases from V and 7 bases from J; bases unmatched to any gene: 6. This clonotype was sampled from a man in his thirties or forties with COVID-19, enrolled during active disease. Sequenced input: peripheral blood. The chain couples TRBV7-2 to TRBJ1-5, with TRBD1 matching 10 bases. In nucleotides, the CDR3 is TGTGCCAGCAGCTTTGCTGGGACAGGGGCGCAGCCCCAGCATTTT. Translated: CASSFAGTGAQPQHF.